A single sample gave rise to the 8 T cell receptor beta chains below, sequenced in a study of spatial heterogeneity in lung cancer. Overall study findings and caveats: The study found that expanded intratumoral alpha and beta TCR counts tracked tumor mutation counts.

As for time point: sample taken at primary tumor resection. TCRdb itself ran the 5' RACE reads through MiXCR, one entry per CDR3 protein. The data hold about 5,600 distinct CDR3 sequences, with around 4.9% observed a single time. These receptors have no known antigen. The sequenced sample was lung tumor tissue, obtained at surgery. All receptors derive from a male donor with early-stage non-small cell lung cancer.

Regarding this clonotype: Since a much larger clone is just one base distant, this may be a read error. This chain uses TRBV12-3 or TRBV12-4 with TRBJ1-5; D uncertain. There are 12 residues in the CDR3. CDR3 DNA: TGTGTCAGCAGCGGAAGCAATCAGCCCCAGCATTTT. Protein sequence: CVSSGSNQPQHF.

This clonotype was counted at least ten times. The chain is built from TRBV30 and TRBJ2-7, with no clear D. The germline V gene has CDR1 GTSNPN and CDR2 SVGIG (reference sequence). CDR3 length equals 12 residues. Trimming cost V 5 bases and J 6 bases, with 14 bases left between them. The CDR3 here is CAWAQSLGEQYF. CDR3 sequence (DNA): TGTGCCTGGGCACAGTCCCTCGGCGAGCAGTACTTC.

This clonotype was detected ten times or more. This rearrangement joins TRBV4-1 to TRBJ2-3; D ambiguous. The V gene's germline CDR1 is MGHRA and CDR2 YSYEKL. Trimming stripped 0 bases from V and 3 bases from J, with 10 bases between. The CDR3 covers 15 residues. The DNA of the CDR3 is TGCGCCAGCAGCCAAGAAGGGATCGGGACAGATACGCAGTATTTT. Amino acids: CASSQEGIGTDTQYF.

Sample share makes this clonotype medium-sized. The rearrangement links TRBV28 to TRBJ2-3; 11 positions match TRBD2. The CDR3 extends over 14 amino acids. J was trimmed by 2 bases and V by 7 bases; bases with no gene match: 2. Germline V gives CDR1 MDHEN, CDR2 SYDVKM. CDR3 bases: TGTGCCAGCACGGGACTAGCGGACACAGATACGCAGTATTTT. This codes for CASTGLADTDTQYF. Variable domain in full (rest from reference TRBV28 and TRBJ2-3): DVKVTQSSRYLVKRTGEKVFLECVQDMDHENMFWYRQDPGLGLRLIYFSYDVKMKEKGDIPEGYSVSREKKERFSLILESASTNQTSMYLCASTGLADTDTQYFGPGTRLTVL.

This clonotype was picked up many times. The rearrangement uses TRBV2 and TRBJ1-5; D is ambiguous. Germline CDR1 reads SNHLY; CDR2 reads FYNNEI. The CDR3 totals 13 residues. V shed 6 bases and J shed 0 bases, with 6 bases lying between them. The chain's CDR3 is CASRDGSNQPQHF. The CDR3 nucleotides read TGTGCCAGCAGGGACGGTAGCAATCAGCCCCAGCATTTT.

Many counts were recorded for this clonotype. The J gene is TRBJ1-5, the V gene TRBV6-1, with 10 positions matching TRBD1. Germline CDR1 and CDR2: MNHNS and SASEGT. The CDR3 is 15 residues long. Losses at the gene ends were 8 bases for V and 7 bases for J; bases not matched to a gene: 11. This CDR3 is CASGRTGGNDQPQHF. For the CDR3, the DNA is TGTGCCAGCGGAAGGACAGGGGGTAATGACCAGCCCCAGCATTTT.

This clonotype was counted many times. This chain connects TRBV5-1 to TRBJ2-7; no clear D gene. The CDR3 loop spans 16 amino acids. V was cut by 0 bases and J by 7 bases, with 20 bases left in between. Germline V gene data show CDR1 as SGHRS and CDR2 as YFSETQ. This chain's CDR3 is CASSLETQRFPLEQYF. The CDR3 DNA is TGCGCCAGCAGCTTGGAGACCCAAAGATTTCCCCTTGAGCAGTACTTC.

This clonotype has just a few counts. V and J are TRBV7-2 and TRBJ2-5; D is tentatively TRBD1 or TRBD2 (6 bases each). The V gene's germline CDR1 is SGHTA and CDR2 FQGNSA. V dropped 1 base and J dropped 1 base, with 16 bases sitting between them. This CDR3 spans 17 amino acids. CDR3 in amino acids: CASSLGVSRGGQETQYF. The CDR3 nucleotides read TGTGCCAGCAGCTTAGGCGTTTCCAGGGGAGGCCAAGAGACCCAGTACTTC.